Listed here are 20 T cell receptor beta chains from one sample, sequenced in a study of T cell repertoires in cytomegalovirus infection. TCRdb reprocessed the reads via MiXCR and lists one record per CDR3 protein. The sample records about 830,000 distinct CDR3 sequences, over 25% being singletons. For these receptors, no antigen is known. The sample here was cultured CD8+ T cells from PBMCs, taken from culture after CMV antigen stimulation. Every receptor here comes from a human donor in good health (CMV status not recorded). Some clones in this sample may be carry-over from other donors' samples.

The chain has TRBV9 and TRBJ2-2; the match to TRBD2 covers 8 bases. Losses at the gene ends were 0 bases for V and 3 bases for J; bases not matched to a gene: 7. The CDR3 consists of 17 residues. Germline CDR1 reads SGDLS; CDR2 reads YYNGEE. The CDR3 spells CASSVDAGGPYTGELFF. CDR3 nucleotides: TGTGCCAGCAGCGTAGACGCGGGGGGTCCATACACCGGGGAGCTGTTTTTT.

This clonotype was detected a few times. The rearrangement uses TRBV20-1 and TRBJ1-2, with 10 bases aligning to TRBD1. The CDR3 length is 15 residues. After removal of 0 bases from V and 6 bases from J, the junction contained 7 bases not matched to a gene. From germline, CDR1 is DFQATT and CDR2 SNEGSKA (reference sequence). The CDR3 sequence is CSARDWDRGLDGYTF. The CDR3 DNA sequence: TGCAGTGCTAGAGATTGGGACAGGGGATTGGATGGCTACACCTTC.

This clonotype was counted a few times. This sequence joins TRBV6-5 and TRBJ2-2; D may be TRBD1 or TRBD2 (6 bases each). The germline V and J ends were trimmed by 6 bases and 6 bases, with 14 bases remaining between them. The CDR3 sequence is 14 residues long. Germline loops: CDR1 MNHEY, CDR2 SVGAGI. The CDR3 DNA is TGTGCCAGCAGCTACAGGGAGGAAGCCGGGGAGCTGTTTTTT. It codes for CASSYREEAGELFF.

This clonotype showed up many times. V gene TRBV7-2 combines with J gene TRBJ1-1, with D possibly being TRBD1 (5 bases). CDR1 SGHTA and CDR2 FQGNSA come from the germline V gene. V shed 1 base and J shed 5 bases, with 14 bases lying between them. The CDR3 extends over 15 amino acids. The CDR3 loop is CASSLGSQGGTEAFF. The DNA of the CDR3 is TGTGCCAGCAGCTTAGGGTCCCAGGGTGGGACTGAAGCTTTCTTT.

This clonotype was counted at least ten times. V usage is TRBV6-1 and J usage is TRBJ2-3; 10 nucleotides agree with TRBD2. Trimming at V came to 6 bases and at J to 4 bases, leaving 7 bases not matched to a gene. Germline values: CDR1 MNHNS, CDR2 SASEGT. The CDR3 loop spans 15 amino acids. For the CDR3, the DNA is TGTGCCAGCAGGAAGAAGCGGGGGGGCCCAGATACGCAGTATTTT. As protein: CASRKKRGGPDTQYF.

The chain employs TRBV10-2 and TRBJ1-5; no clear D gene. Per the germline V gene, CDR1 is WSHSY and CDR2 is SAAADI. The CDR3 has 14 amino acids. V was shortened by 2 bases and J by 5 bases, with 10 bases between the two germline ends. CDR3 amino acids: CASSEPYDDQPQHF. The CDR3 nucleotides read TGCGCCAGCAGTGAGCCCTACGACGATCAGCCCCAGCATTTT.

The DNA of the CDR3 is TGTGCCAGTAGTGCCTGGGACAGGGGATCGTCCTACGAGCAGTACTTC. It yields the protein CASSAWDRGSSYEQYF. The V and J genes are TRBV19 and TRBJ2-7; 10 positions agree with TRBD1. Germline V gene data show CDR1 as LNHDA and CDR2 as SQIVND (reference sequence). CDR3 length: 16 residues. Germline trimming cut 5 bases from V and 1 base from J; bases unmatched to any gene: 8.

This clonotype has a handful of counts. The J gene is TRBJ1-1, the V gene TRBV5-4, with D tentatively TRBD1 (5 bases). CDR1 is SGHNT and CDR2 is YYREEE in the germline V gene (reference sequence). V lost 1 base, J lost 5 bases, and 15 bases lay in between. The CDR3 is 15 amino acids. CDR3 protein: CASSLNRQSATEAFF. Written as DNA, the CDR3 is TGTGCCAGCAGCTTGAACAGGCAGTCGGCGACTGAAGCTTTCTTT.

The chain has TRBV5-6 and TRBJ2-1, with a tentative D call TRBD2 (5 bases). V lost 8 bases to trimming and J lost 2 bases, with 14 bases between them. CDR1 is SGHDT and CDR2 is YYEEEE in the germline V gene. This CDR3 contains 14 residues. CDR3 region: CASHEGRAYNEQFF. The CDR3 coding sequence is TGTGCCAGTCACGAGGGTAGGGCCTACAATGAGCAGTTCTTC.

The rearrangement uses TRBV5-5 and TRBJ2-5, with a tentative D call TRBD1 (5 bases). CDR3 length equals 14 residues. The V end lost 1 base, the J end lost 4 bases, and 11 bases lay between the germline ends. The germline gives CDR1 SGHKS, CDR2 YYEKEE (reference sequence). DNA for the CDR3: TGTGCCAGCAGCTTGAGGGGTATACTAGAGACCCAGTACTTC. Translation gives CASSLRGILETQYF.

This clonotype was detected only a few times. J is TRBJ2-2 and V is TRBV29-1; TRBD2 might be the D (7 bases). CDR1 and CDR2 from the germline V gene are SQVTM and ANQGSEA. Trimming took off 3 bases at V and 4 bases at J, with 12 bases between the two ends. This CDR3 has 14 amino acids. The DNA of the CDR3 is TGCAGCGTTGAGGGGGGGCCCACCACCGGGGAGCTGTTTTTT. Translating gives CSVEGGPTTGELFF.

V and J are TRBV29-1 and TRBJ1-1; D ambiguous. Trimming shortened V by 7 bases and J by 0 bases, and 9 bases separated the two germline ends. Germline CDR1 SQVTM, CDR2 ANQGSEA. There are 12 residues in the CDR3. CDR3 nucleotides: TGCAGCGCCCGACTGATGAACACTGAAGCTTTCTTT. Translation gives CSARLMNTEAFF. Full variable domain (missing parts from reference TRBV29-1 and TRBJ1-1): SAVISQKPSRDICQRGTSLTIQCQVDSQVTMMFWYRQQPGQSLTLIATANQGSEATYESGFVIDKFPISRPNLTFSTLTVSNMSPEDSSIYLCSARLMNTEAFFGQGTRLTVV.

The V and J genes are TRBV9 and TRBJ1-6; 7 bases line up with TRBD1. V shed 3 bases, J shed 6 bases, and the junction held 6 bases outside the gene matches. Looked up from germline, CDR1 is SGDLS and CDR2 is YYNGEE. This CDR3 region has 15 residues. DNA for the CDR3: TGTGCCAGCAGCGCTCCGGGACAGCTTAATTCACCCCTCCACTTT. Amino acid sequence: CASSAPGQLNSPLHF. Full variable domain (outside the CDR3, taken from reference TRBV9 and TRBJ1-6): DSGVTQTPKHLITATGQRVTLRCSPRSGDLSVYWYQQSLDQGLQFLIQYYNGEERAKGNILERFSAQQFPDLHSELNLSSLELGDSALYFCASSAPGQLNSPLHFGNGTRLTVT.

The chain carries TRBV28 and TRBJ2-1; D perhaps matches TRBD2 (7 bases). Germline assignment: CDR1 MDHEN and CDR2 SYDVKM. V lost 5 bases and J lost 8, with 25 bases in between. The CDR3 consists of 17 residues. The CDR3: CASSLVGGRGGLDEQFF. The CDR3 region has the DNA TGTGCCAGCAGTCTAGTGGGGGGCAGGGGAGGGTTAGATGAGCAGTTCTTC.

The chain uses TRBV11-2 and TRBJ1-2, with D maybe TRBD1 (6 bases). V gave up 3 bases and J gave up 8 bases, with 19 bases separating them. Germline V gene data show CDR1 as SGHAT and CDR2 as FQNNGV. This CDR3 is 15 amino acids long. This chain's CDR3 is CASSLSRGGMRGYTF. Here the CDR3 DNA reads TGTGCCAGCAGCTTGTCGAGGGGGGGAATGAGGGGCTACACCTTC.

V is TRBV27 and J is TRBJ2-7; D might be TRBD1 (6 bases). This CDR3 has 12 amino acids. The V gene lost 6 bases and the J gene lost 6 bases, with 12 bases spanning the gap. CDR1 and CDR2 (germline): MNHEY, SMNVEV (reference sequence). In DNA form, the CDR3 reads TGTGCCAGCAGAAACAGGGCCGGCGAGCAGTACGTC. Its protein product is CASRNRAGEQYV.

This clonotype was observed a few times. This sequence joins TRBV12-3 or TRBV12-4 and TRBJ2-3, with TRBD2 as a possible D gene (5 bases). This CDR3 is 15 amino acids long. V was pared by 7 bases and J by 3 bases, with 17 bases between. CDR3 amino acids: CASTSATGETDTQYF. The CDR3, as DNA: TGTGCCAGCACCTCAGCTACCGGGGAAACAGATACGCAGTATTTT.

This clonotype was counted ten times or more. The J gene is TRBJ2-5, the V gene TRBV7-6; no clear D. CDR3 size: 12 residues. Trimming cost V 5 bases and J 3 bases, with 7 bases left between them. Germline CDR1 is SGHVS and CDR2 is FNYEAQ. The CDR3 loop reads CASSPLEETQYF. CDR3 sequence (DNA): TGTGCCAGCAGCCCGTTGGAAGAGACCCAGTACTTC.

This clonotype has only a few counts. J is TRBJ2-1 and V is TRBV4-2; 10 bases map to TRBD2. The CDR3 is made up of 17 amino acids. In germline, CDR1 is LGHNA, CDR2 YNFKEQ. With 0 bases clipped from V and 8 bases from J, the junction kept 10 bases outside the gene matches. Written as DNA, the CDR3 is TGTGCCAGCAGCCAAGAGTCAAGCGGGGGGGCTTTTGATGAGCAGTTCTTC. This encodes CASSQESSGGAFDEQFF.

CDR3 nucleotides: TGTGCCAGCAGCCCACCGGGACAGGGGAATGGCTACACCTTC. Translating it yields CASSPPGQGNGYTF. The chain has TRBV7-9 and TRBJ1-2; the match to TRBD1 covers 10 bases. The ends lost 5 bases at V and 6 bases at J; junction bases unmatched: 6. CDR3 size: 14 residues. Per the germline V gene, CDR1 is SEHNR and CDR2 is FQNEAQ (reference sequence).